Listed below are T cell receptor beta chains from one sample, sequenced in a study of shared clonotypes between healthy human individuals. TCRdb's copy holds only in-frame clones and misses some; the assay was immunoSEQ multiplex PCR. The data contain about 710,000 clones, about two thirds of them seen just once; the ten biggest clones take up about 1.7%. Sequenced: memory CD4+ T cells sorted from blood. These receptors were obtained from a woman aged 25 to 45 in good health. CDR3s include the opening cysteine and the closing phenylalanine or tryptophan. Fields, in order: clone size, CDR3 length, V gene, D gene, J gene, CDR3 protein, CDR3 DNA. D genes are given only for firm matches. For some rows the clone size is stated as once, few or many, or as a class when expanded; others skip it.

.,14,TRBV28,TRBD1,TRBJ2-4,CASRTGQGLNIQYF,TGTGCCAGCAGGACGGGACAGGGGTTAAACATTCAGTACTTC
.,13,TRBV19,.,TRBJ1-1,CASSMVGHTEAFF,TGTGCCAGTAGTATGGTCGGTCACACTGAAGCTTTCTTT
.,13,TRBV5-4,.,TRBJ1-2,CASSFEKRDGYTF,TGTGCCAGCAGCTTCGAAAAACGGGATGGCTACACCTTC
.,15,TRBV30,.,TRBJ1-1,CAWSVLDRDYTEAFF,TGTGCCTGGAGTGTACTGGACAGAGATTACACTGAAGCTTTCTTT
.,14,TRBV6-5,.,TRBJ1-4,CASSQRSTNEKLFF,TGTGCCAGCAGCCAACGGAGCACTAATGAAAAACTGTTTTTT
.,13,TRBV29-1,.,TRBJ2-2,CSGLTRATGELFF,TGCAGTGGTCTGACGAGAGCGACCGGGGAGCTGTTTTTT
few,16,TRBV7-2,TRBD2,TRBJ2-3,CASSHAGTSGTDTQYF,TGTGCCAGCAGCCACGCCGGGACTAGCGGCACAGATACGCAGTATTTT
many,13,TRBV11-2,.,TRBJ2-2,CASSFRDPGELFF,TGTGCCAGCAGCTTCAGGGATCCCGGGGAGCTGTTTTTT
.,13,TRBV19,.,TRBJ2-1,CASSLPTSFVKFF,TGTGCCAGTAGTCTCCCCACTAGCTTCGTAAAGTTCTTC
.,14,TRBV19,.,TRBJ2-3,CATKVASSTDTQYF,TGTGCCACAAAGGTAGCGTCTAGCACAGATACGCAGTATTTT
.,11,TRBV6-1,.,TRBJ2-7,CASSSLFEQYF,TGTGCCAGCAGTTCTCTTTTCGAGCAGTACTTC
.,13,TRBV5-1,.,TRBJ1-2,CASSLGQVAGYTF,TGCGCCAGCAGCTTGGGCCAGGTGGCTGGCTACACCTTC
.,13,TRBV15,TRBD1,TRBJ2-2,CATSPNRDRGRIF,TGTGCCACCAGCCCTAACCGGGACAGGGGGCGGATTTTT
.,16,TRBV5-1,TRBD2,TRBJ2-1,CASSLGVSGNYNEQFF,TGCGCCAGCAGCTTGGGTGTTAGCGGGAATTACAATGAGCAGTTCTTC
.,14,TRBV27,.,TRBJ2-5,CASSSGYPFGTQYF,TGTGCCAGCAGTTCGGGCTACCCGTTTGGGACCCAGTACTTC
.,14,TRBV10-3,.,TRBJ1-2,CAISAGVNPYGYTF,TGTGCCATCAGTGCGGGGGTAAACCCTTATGGCTACACCTTC
.,16,TRBV19,.,TRBJ2-7,CASSNQNRAFSYEQYF,TGTGCCAGTAGTAACCAAAACAGGGCCTTTTCCTACGAGCAGTACTTC
.,16,TRBV18,TRBD1,TRBJ2-2,CASSPWQGANTGELFF,TGTGCCAGCTCACCATGGCAGGGGGCGAACACCGGGGAGCTGTTTTTT
.,14,TRBV19,TRBD2,TRBJ2-2,CASSPVAGVGELFF,TGTGCCAGTAGCCCCGTAGCGGGAGTCGGGGAGCTGTTTTTT
.,14,TRBV19,TRBD2,TRBJ2-3,CATQLAGEADTQYF,TGTGCCACCCAGTTAGCGGGAGAAGCAGATACGCAGTATTTT
.,14,TRBV28,.,TRBJ1-2,CASCPGGTNYGYTF,TGTGCCAGTTGCCCTGGTGGGACTAACTATGGCTACACCTTC
.,12,TRBV5-1,TRBD1,TRBJ2-7,CASSGQGVEQYF,TGCGCCAGCAGCGGACAGGGAGTGGAGCAGTACTTC
.,11,TRBV30,TRBD2,TRBJ2-5,CAGGLGETQYF,TGTGCCGGGGGACTAGGGGAGACCCAGTACTTC
.,16,TRBV5-1,.,TRBJ2-7,CASGQGGSSGAYEQYF,TGCGCCAGCGGCCAGGGAGGCAGTTCCGGGGCCTACGAGCAGTACTTC
.,14,TRBV19,.,TRBJ1-5,CASSIGTSDQPQHF,TGTGCCAGTAGTATTGGGACCTCTGATCAGCCCCAGCATTTT
.,16,TRBV6-1,.,TRBJ2-3,CASSAEAGRGADTQYF,TGTGCCAGCAGTGCAGAGGCAGGGAGGGGGGCAGATACGCAGTATTTT
.,15,TRBV25-1,.,TRBJ2-7,CASSDGLGSSYEQYF,TGTGCCAGCAGTGATGGGCTGGGGAGCTCCTACGAGCAGTACTTC
.,13,TRBV19,.,TRBJ1-2,CASSISGIYGYTF,TGTGCCAGTAGTATATCTGGGATCTATGGCTACACCTTC
.,19,TRBV11-2,TRBD2,TRBJ2-5,CASSSQLAGGLRQVETQYF,TGTGCCAGCAGCTCCCAACTAGCGGGAGGGCTCCGACAGGTGGAGACCCAGTACTTC
.,13,TRBV5-6,.,TRBJ1-1,CASSFGRRTEAFF,TGTGCCAGCAGCTTCGGGAGGAGGACTGAAGCTTTCTTT
.,12,TRBV6-6,.,TRBJ2-5,CASHGAQETQYF,TGTGCCAGCCACGGAGCCCAAGAGACCCAGTACTTC
.,17,TRBV4-1,.,TRBJ2-6,CASSHSTSVSGANVLTF,TGCGCCAGCAGCCATTCGACGTCGGTGAGTGGGGCCAACGTCCTGACTTTC
.,13,TRBV28,TRBD2,TRBJ2-1,CASRTSGNVEQFF,TGTGCCAGTCGGACTAGCGGGAACGTTGAGCAGTTCTTC
.,17,TRBV4-1,TRBD2,TRBJ2-3,CASSPQTSGSVSDTQYF,TGCGCCAGCAGCCCTCAGACTAGCGGGAGTGTATCAGATACGCAGTATTTT
.,16,TRBV18,.,TRBJ2-5,CASSPPGLSREETQYF,TGTGCCAGCTCACCCCCCGGGCTTTCTCGGGAAGAGACCCAGTACTTC
few,16,TRBV9,TRBD2,TRBJ2-1,CASSEGSGSMYNEQFF,TGTGCCAGCAGCGAGGGAAGCGGGAGCATGTACAATGAGCAGTTCTTC
.,14,TRBV29-1,TRBD2,TRBJ2-7,CSVEKGTGGYEQYF,TGCAGCGTTGAAAAGGGGACGGGGGGCTACGAGCAGTACTTC
few,14,TRBV29-1,.,TRBJ2-4,CSVGTAGAKNIQYF,TGCAGCGTCGGGACCGCCGGGGCCAAAAACATTCAGTACTTC
few,14,TRBV7-6,.,TRBJ2-5,CASGAYGLPPTQYF,TGTGCCAGCGGAGCATATGGATTACCTCCCACCCAGTACTTC
once,12,TRBV28,.,TRBJ1-4,CASGGGHEKLFF,TGTGCCAGCGGGGGCGGGCACGAAAAACTGTTTTTT
few,14,TRBV28,TRBD2,TRBJ2-7,CASTGSSGSYEQYF,TGTGCCAGCACTGGCTCTAGCGGGAGCTACGAGCAGTACTTC
.,16,TRBV6-5,.,TRBJ2-3,CASSYGTSSSTDTQYF,TGTGCCAGCAGTTACGGGACATCCTCTAGCACAGATACGCAGTATTTT
.,13,TRBV11-2,.,TRBJ1-1,CASSLVGGTEAFF,TGTGCCAGCAGCCTCGTTGGTGGCACTGAAGCTTTCTTT